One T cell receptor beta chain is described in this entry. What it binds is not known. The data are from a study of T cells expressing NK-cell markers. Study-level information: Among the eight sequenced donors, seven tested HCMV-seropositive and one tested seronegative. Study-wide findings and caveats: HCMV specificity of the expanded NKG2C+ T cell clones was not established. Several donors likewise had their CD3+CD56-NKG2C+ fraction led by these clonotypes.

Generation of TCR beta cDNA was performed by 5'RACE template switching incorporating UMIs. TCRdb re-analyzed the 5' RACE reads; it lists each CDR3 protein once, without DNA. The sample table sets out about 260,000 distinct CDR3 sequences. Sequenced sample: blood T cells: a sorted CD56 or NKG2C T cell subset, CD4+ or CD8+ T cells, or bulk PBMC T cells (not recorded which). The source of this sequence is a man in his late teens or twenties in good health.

The CDR3 region is CASSETGVAKNIQYF. The chain carries TRBV6-1 and TRBJ2-4. Germline V lookup: CDR1 MNHNS, CDR2 SASEGT. CDR3 length equals 15 residues.